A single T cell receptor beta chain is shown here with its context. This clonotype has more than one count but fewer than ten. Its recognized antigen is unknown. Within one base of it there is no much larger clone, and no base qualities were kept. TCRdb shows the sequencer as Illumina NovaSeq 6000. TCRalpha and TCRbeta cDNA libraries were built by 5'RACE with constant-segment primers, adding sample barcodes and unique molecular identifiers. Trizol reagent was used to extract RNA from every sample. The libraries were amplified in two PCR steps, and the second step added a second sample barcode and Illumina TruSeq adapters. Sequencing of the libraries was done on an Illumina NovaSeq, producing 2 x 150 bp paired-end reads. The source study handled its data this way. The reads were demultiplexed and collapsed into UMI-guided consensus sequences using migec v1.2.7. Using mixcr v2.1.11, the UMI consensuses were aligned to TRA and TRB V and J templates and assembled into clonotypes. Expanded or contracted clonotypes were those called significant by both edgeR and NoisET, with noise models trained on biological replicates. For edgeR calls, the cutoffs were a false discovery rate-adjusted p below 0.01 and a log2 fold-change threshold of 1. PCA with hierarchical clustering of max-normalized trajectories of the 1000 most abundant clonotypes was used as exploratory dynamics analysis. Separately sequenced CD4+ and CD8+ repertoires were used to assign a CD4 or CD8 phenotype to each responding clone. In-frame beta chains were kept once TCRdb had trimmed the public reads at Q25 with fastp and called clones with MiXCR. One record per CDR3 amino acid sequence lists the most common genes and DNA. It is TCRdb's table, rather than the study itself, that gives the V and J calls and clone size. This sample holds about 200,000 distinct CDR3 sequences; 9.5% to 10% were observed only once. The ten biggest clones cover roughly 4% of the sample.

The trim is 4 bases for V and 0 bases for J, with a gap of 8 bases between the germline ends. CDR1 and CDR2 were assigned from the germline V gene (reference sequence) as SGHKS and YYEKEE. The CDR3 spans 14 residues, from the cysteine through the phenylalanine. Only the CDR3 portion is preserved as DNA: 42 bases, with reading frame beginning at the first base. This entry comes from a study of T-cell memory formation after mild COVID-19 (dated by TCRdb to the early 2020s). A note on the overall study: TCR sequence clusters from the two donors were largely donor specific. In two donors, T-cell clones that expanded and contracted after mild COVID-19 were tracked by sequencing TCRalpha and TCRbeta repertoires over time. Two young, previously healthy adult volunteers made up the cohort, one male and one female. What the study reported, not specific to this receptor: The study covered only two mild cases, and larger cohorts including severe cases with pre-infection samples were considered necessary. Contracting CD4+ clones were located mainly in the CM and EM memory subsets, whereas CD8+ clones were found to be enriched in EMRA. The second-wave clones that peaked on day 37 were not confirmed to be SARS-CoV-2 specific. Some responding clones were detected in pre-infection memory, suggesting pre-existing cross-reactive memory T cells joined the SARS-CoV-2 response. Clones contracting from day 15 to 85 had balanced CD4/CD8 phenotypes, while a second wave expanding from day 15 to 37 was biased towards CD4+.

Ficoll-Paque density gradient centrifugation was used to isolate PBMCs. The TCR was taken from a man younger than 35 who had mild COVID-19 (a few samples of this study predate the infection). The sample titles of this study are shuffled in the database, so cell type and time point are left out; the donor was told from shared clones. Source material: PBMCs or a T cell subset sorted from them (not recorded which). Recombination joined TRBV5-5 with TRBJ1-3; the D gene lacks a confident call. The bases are TGTGCCAGCAGCAGTACAGACTCTGGAAACACCATATATTTT. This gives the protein CASSSTDSGNTIYF.